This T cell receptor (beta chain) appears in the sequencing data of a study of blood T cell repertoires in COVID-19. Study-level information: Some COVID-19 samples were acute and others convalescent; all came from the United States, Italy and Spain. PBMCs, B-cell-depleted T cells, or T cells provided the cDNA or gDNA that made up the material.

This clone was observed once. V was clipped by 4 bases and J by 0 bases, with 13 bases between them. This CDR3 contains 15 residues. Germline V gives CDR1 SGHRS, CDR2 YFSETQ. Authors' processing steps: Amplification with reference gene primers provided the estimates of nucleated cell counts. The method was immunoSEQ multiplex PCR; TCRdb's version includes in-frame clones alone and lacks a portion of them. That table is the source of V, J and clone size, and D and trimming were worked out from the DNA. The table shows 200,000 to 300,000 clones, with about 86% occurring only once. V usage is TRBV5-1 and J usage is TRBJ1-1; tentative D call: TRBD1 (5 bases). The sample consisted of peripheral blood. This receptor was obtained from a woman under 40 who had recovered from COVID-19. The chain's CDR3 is CASSSWTSLNTEAFF. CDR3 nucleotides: TGCGCCAGCAGCAGTTGGACATCCCTGAACACTGAAGCTTTCTTT. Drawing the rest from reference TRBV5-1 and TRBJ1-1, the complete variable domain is KAGVTQTPRYLIKTRGQQVTLSCSPISGHRSVSWYQQTPGQGLQFLFEYFSETQRNKGNFPGRFSGRQFSNSRSEMNVSTLELGDSALYLCASSSWTSLNTEAFFGQGTRLTVV.